This TCR beta chain derives from a study of blood T cell repertoires in COVID-19. The CDR3 loop spans 15 amino acids. Trimming removed 5 bases from V and 5 bases from J; junction bases left unmatched: 7. The V gene's germline CDR1 is MNHEY and CDR2 SVGAGI. As originally analysed: Estimation of nucleated cell counts was performed using reference gene primer amplification. Method: immunoSEQ multiplex PCR; TCRdb's copy keeps in-frame clones and lacks some. V, J and clone size were drawn from that table, and D and trimming were deduced from the DNA. The data hold roughly 41,000 clones, with more than 75% observed a single time.

This sequence was found in a human donor in a cohort sampled during active COVID-19. The sample comprised peripheral blood. This chain links TRBV6-5 with TRBJ2-7, with TRBD2 identical over 12 bases. The CDR3 here is CASSTRTSGMDEQYF. The CDR3 DNA follows: TGTGCCAGCAGTACTAGGACTAGCGGGATGGACGAGCAGTACTTC.